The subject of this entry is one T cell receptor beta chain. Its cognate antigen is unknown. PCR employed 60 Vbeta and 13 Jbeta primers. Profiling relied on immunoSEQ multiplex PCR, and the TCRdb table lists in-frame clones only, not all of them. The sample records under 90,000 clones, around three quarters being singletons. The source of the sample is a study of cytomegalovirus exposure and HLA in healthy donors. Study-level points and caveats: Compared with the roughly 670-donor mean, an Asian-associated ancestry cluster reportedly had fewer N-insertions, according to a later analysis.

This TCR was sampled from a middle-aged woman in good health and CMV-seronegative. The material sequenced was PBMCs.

The CDR3: CASSTGNQPQHF. The CDR3 DNA follows: TGTGCCAGCAGCACAGGGAATCAGCCCCAGCATTTT. The chain links TRBV7-9 to TRBJ1-5; weak D call: TRBD1 (6 bases). CDR3 length equals 12 residues. The germline V and J ends were trimmed by 5 bases and 4 bases, with 6 bases remaining between them. CDR1 and CDR2 from the germline V gene are SEHNR and FQNEAQ (reference sequence). Full variable domain (outside the CDR3, taken from reference TRBV7-9 and TRBJ1-5): DTGVSQNPRHKITKRGQNVTFRCDPISEHNRLYWYRQTLGQGPEFLTYFQNEAQLEKSRLLSDRFSAERPKGSFSTLEIQRTEQGDSAMYLCASSTGNQPQHFGDGTRLSIL.